The 8 T cell receptor beta chains below come from one sample, sequenced in a study of type 1 and type 2 diabetes patients. Amplification started from genomic DNA. Amplification of the beta chain CDR3 used 30 forward and 13 reverse multiplex primers. TCRdb recomputed calls from the multiplex PCR reads with MiXCR, one row per CDR3 protein. The table has fewer than 300,000 distinct CDR3 sequences, around 47% seen once. Material: peripheral blood mononuclear cells (PBMCs). The origin of the receptors is a young man with type 2 diabetes.

This clonotype has just a few counts. The genes are TRBV20-1 and TRBJ2-7, with a possible D match to TRBD2 (5 bases). V was pared by 5 bases and J by 3 bases, with 14 bases between. Germline V gene sequence: CDR1 DFQATT, CDR2 SNEGSKA (reference sequence). CDR3 length equals 13 residues. The CDR3 protein is CSAASGIHYEQYF. DNA for the CDR3: TGCAGTGCTGCCTCCGGGATCCACTACGAGCAGTACTTC.

The rearrangement joins TRBV19 to TRBJ2-5, with D possibly matching TRBD1 (6 bases). Trimming took off 3 bases at V and 4 bases at J, with 12 bases between the two ends. Germline V CDR1 and CDR2: LNHDA, SQIVND (reference sequence). The length of the CDR3 is 14 residues. The CDR3 nucleotides are TGTGCCAGTAGTATCGCACAGGGCGGAGAGACCCAGTACTTC. Translated, it gives CASSIAQGGETQYF.

This clonotype was detected once. This chain joins TRBV27 and TRBJ1-5, with no clear D. Germline values: CDR1 MNHEY, CDR2 SMNVEV (reference sequence). The V end was cut by 3 bases, the J end by 4 bases, with 7 bases between. The CDR3 has 13 residues. CDR3: CASSFWANQPQHF. The CDR3 DNA is TGTGCCAGCAGTTTTTGGGCTAATCAGCCCCAGCATTTT.

This clonotype was observed many times. The J gene is TRBJ1-1, the V gene TRBV10-3, with D unclear. Germline values: CDR1 ENHRY, CDR2 SYGVKD. CDR3 length equals 12 residues. The ends were cut back, 8 bases at V and 5 bases at J, with 12 bases in the middle. The CDR3 nucleotides are TGTGCCATCGGAATTGGAGGGACTGAAGCTTTCTTT. Protein product: CAIGIGGTEAFF.

This chain joins TRBV12-3 or TRBV12-4 and TRBJ1-6; D is unresolved. The CDR3 covers 16 residues. Deletions cut 4 bases from V and 5 bases from J, with 15 bases between. This CDR3 reads CASSYLGIRNNSPLHF. The CDR3 DNA follows: TGTGCCAGCAGTTACCTGGGCATCAGGAATAATTCACCCCTCCACTTT.

As concerns this clonotype: It is likely a read error, because the conserved phenylalanine at the end of the CDR3 is missing. J is TRBJ2-7 and V is TRBV7-3; D unclear. Per the germline V gene, CDR1 is SGHTA and CDR2 is FQGTGA. V was clipped by 4 bases and J by 0 bases, with 7 bases between them. The CDR3 length is 13 residues. The DNA of the CDR3 is TGTGCCAGCAGCTCGTCTGACTCCTACGAGCAGTACCTC. Its protein product is CASSSSDSYEQYL.

V and J are TRBV9 and TRBJ2-7; 8 nucleotides align to TRBD1. This CDR3 region has 15 residues. CDR1 and CDR2 (germline): SGDLS, YYNGEE. V was pared by 0 bases and J by 2 bases, with 4 bases of the junction left unmatched. The CDR3 reads CASSVGGTGTYEQYF. In DNA form, the CDR3 reads TGTGCCAGCAGCGTAGGAGGGACAGGAACCTACGAGCAGTACTTC.

The chain is built from TRBV20-1 and TRBJ2-1, with 7 bases matching TRBD1. CDR3 length equals 16 residues. Germline values: CDR1 DFQATT, CDR2 SNEGSKA (reference sequence). The V gene end was trimmed by 3 bases and the J gene end by 0 bases; junction bases not matched to a gene: 8. The CDR3 region is CSARVRDSLSYNEQFF. The CDR3 nucleotides read TGCAGTGCTAGGGTAAGGGACAGTCTCTCCTACAATGAGCAGTTCTTC.